The T cell receptor beta chain under discussion was sequenced for a study of CD8 T cells in ankylosing spondylitis. Overall study results and limits: Significant enrichment of disease-linked clones was reportedly seen in matched ankylosing spondylitis synovial fluid. Before this, some motif variants had been reported in reactive arthritis synovial fluid and blood. Those disease-linked clones were CD8+; they were also relatively rare in peripheral blood. Blood of patients with ankylosing spondylitis appeared to be characterized by a TCR beta motif of eight highly homologous variants.

This clonotype was seen a handful of times. The antigen remains undetermined. CDR3 length: 14 residues. Trimming stripped 7 bases from V and 3 bases from J, with 15 bases between. CDR1 SQVTM and CDR2 ANQGSEA come from the germline V gene. Quantitative 5'-RACE with molecular barcodes was used to make the TCR beta libraries. A single record per CDR3 protein comes from TCRdb applying MiXCR to the 5' RACE reads. The table includes approximately 300,000 distinct CDR3 sequences, 7.5% to 9% detected once. This clonotype was obtained from a male donor with ankylosing spondylitis. The specimen sequenced was blood, either unsorted or a sorted T cell fraction (not recorded which). This chain connects TRBV29-1 to TRBJ2-2; tentative D call: TRBD2 (6 bases). The CDR3 DNA follows: TGCAGCGGCGCGTGGGAGGTCGACACCGGGGAGCTGTTTTTT. Translating gives CSGAWEVDTGELFF.